This entry describes one TCR beta chain. CDR3 length: 16 residues. V gave up 5 bases and J gave up 3 bases; unmatched junction bases: 5. Germline V gene data show CDR1 as ENHRY and CDR2 as SYGVKD. PCR was performed using 60 Vbeta and 13 Jbeta primers. The method was immunoSEQ multiplex PCR; TCRdb's version includes in-frame clones alone and lacks a portion of them. The table lists more than 100,000 clones, more than 75% of them singletons. This sample is part of a study of cytomegalovirus exposure and HLA in healthy donors. Whole-study context: Out of 150 million to 200 million T cells, an earlier analysis found about 120 million unique TCR beta sequences in total.

The clonotype was recovered from a male donor in good health and CMV-seronegative. The source material was PBMCs. The chain recombines TRBV10-3 with TRBJ2-1; TRBD2 aligns across 12 bases. Here the CDR3 reads CAISTLTSGGYNEQFF. As DNA, the CDR3 is TGTGCCATCAGTACCCTGACTAGCGGGGGCTACAATGAGCAGTTCTTC.